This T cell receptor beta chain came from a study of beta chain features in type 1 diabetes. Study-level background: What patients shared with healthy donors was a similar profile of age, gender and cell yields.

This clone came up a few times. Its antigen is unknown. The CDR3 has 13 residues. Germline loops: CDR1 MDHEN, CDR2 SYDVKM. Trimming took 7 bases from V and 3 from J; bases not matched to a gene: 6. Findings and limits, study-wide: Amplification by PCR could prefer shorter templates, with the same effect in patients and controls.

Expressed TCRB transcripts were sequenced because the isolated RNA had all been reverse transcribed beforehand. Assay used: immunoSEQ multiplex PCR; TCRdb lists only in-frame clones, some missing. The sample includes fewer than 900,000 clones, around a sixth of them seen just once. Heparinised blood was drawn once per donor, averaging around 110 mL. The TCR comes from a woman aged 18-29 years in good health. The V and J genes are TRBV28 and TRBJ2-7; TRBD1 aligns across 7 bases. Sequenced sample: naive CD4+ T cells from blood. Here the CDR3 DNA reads TGTGCCAGCACCAGGGGACAGAACTACGAGCAGTACTTC. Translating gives CASTRGQNYEQYF. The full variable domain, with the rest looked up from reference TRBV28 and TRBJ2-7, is DVKVTQSSRYLVKRTGEKVFLECVQDMDHENMFWYRQDPGLGLRLIYFSYDVKMKEKGDIPEGYSVSREKKERFSLILESASTNQTSMYLCASTRGQNYEQYFGPGTRLTVT.